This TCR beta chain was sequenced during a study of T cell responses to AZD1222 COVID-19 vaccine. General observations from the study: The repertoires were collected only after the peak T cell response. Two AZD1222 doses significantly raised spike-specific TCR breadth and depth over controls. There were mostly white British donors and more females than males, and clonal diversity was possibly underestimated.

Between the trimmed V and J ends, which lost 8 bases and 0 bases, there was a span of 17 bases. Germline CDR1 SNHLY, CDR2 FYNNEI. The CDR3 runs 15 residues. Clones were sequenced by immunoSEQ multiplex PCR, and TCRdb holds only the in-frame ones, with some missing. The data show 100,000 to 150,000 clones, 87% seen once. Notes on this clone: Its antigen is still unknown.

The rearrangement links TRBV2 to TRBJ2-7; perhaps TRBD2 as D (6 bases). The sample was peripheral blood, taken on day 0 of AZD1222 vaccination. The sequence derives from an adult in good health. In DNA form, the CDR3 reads TGTGCCAGCGGGGGAGGAGGAGGTAGCTCCTACGAGCAGTACTTC. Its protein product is CASGGGGGSSYEQYF.